This T cell receptor beta chain was recorded in a study of cytomegalovirus exposure and HLA in healthy donors. Study findings and constraints: The study assumed roughly uniform donor sequencing depth for presence/absence analyses. A few of the chains that were CMV-associated were confirmed in vitro to be specific for CMV antigens.

Trimming pared 3 bases from V and 3 bases from J, leaving 17 bases between. CDR1 and CDR2 (germline): SEHNR, FQNEAQ (reference sequence). The CDR3 spans 16 residues. In the case of this clone: The target antigen is unknown.

The PCR employed 60 Vbeta primers together with 13 Jbeta primers. Clones were read by immunoSEQ multiplex PCR, and TCRdb kept only the in-frame ones, dropping some. This table holds about 200,000 clones, 65% to 80% found once. Sample: PBMCs. The origin of this receptor is a woman in her 30s in good health and CMV-seropositive. The J gene is TRBJ1-2, the V gene TRBV7-9; a weak D match, TRBD1 (5 bases). CDR3 nucleotide sequence: TGTGCCAGCAGCTTCACGGGACTTCAGCAGGACTATGGCTACACCTTC. Amino acids: CASSFTGLQQDYGYTF. Full variable domain (outside the CDR3, taken from reference TRBV7-9 and TRBJ1-2): DTGVSQNPRHKITKRGQNVTFRCDPISEHNRLYWYRQTLGQGPEFLTYFQNEAQLEKSRLLSDRFSAERPKGSFSTLEIQRTEQGDSAMYLCASSFTGLQQDYGYTFGSGTRLTVV.